The rows below give T cell receptor beta chains drawn from one sample of a study of Graves' ophthalmopathy and Graves' hyperthyroidism. TCRdb independently ran MiXCR on the multiplex PCR reads; one entry per CDR3 protein. This sample has about 700,000 distinct CDR3 sequences, with approximately 39% found just once. Sequencing used peripheral blood. The receptors derive from an adult man with Graves' ophthalmopathy. CDR3s include the opening cysteine and the closing phenylalanine or tryptophan. Each record gives: D gene, V gene, J gene, clone size, CDR3 protein, CDR3 DNA. D genes are given only for firm matches. Some rows mark clone size as missing; the rest say once, few, many or name a class of expanded clone.

-	TRBV30	TRBJ2-7	once	CAWSVPWGEQYF	TGTGCCTGGAGTGTTCCTTGGGGCGAGCAGTACTTC
TRBD1	TRBV10-3	TRBJ1-6	once	CAISSQGARSPLHF	TGTGCCATCAGCTCTCAGGGGGCGCGGTCACCCCTCCACTTT
-	TRBV20-1	TRBJ2-2	-	CSASPGIGELFF	TGCAGTGCTAGTCCGGGGATTGGGGAGCTGTTTTTT
TRBD1	TRBV19	TRBJ1-1	-	CASSGNTAGGFTEAFF	TGTGCCAGTAGTGGAAACACAGCAGGGGGCTTTACTGAAGCTTTCTTT
-	TRBV7-9	TRBJ2-5	many	CASSPSLETQYF	TGTGCCAGCAGCCCGAGTTTAGAGACCCAGTACTTC
-	TRBV5-1	TRBJ2-7	many	CASSLTGANYEQYF	TGCGCCAGCAGCTTGACGGGGGCCAACTACGAGCAGTACTTC
-	TRBV7-9	TRBJ2-2	many	CASSLEAVTGELFF	TGTGCCAGCAGCTTAGAGGCCGTTACCGGGGAGCTGTTTTTT
TRBD2	TRBV5-5	TRBJ2-5	few	CASSAGTSGGAGETQYF	TGTGCCAGCAGCGCCGGGACTAGCGGGGGGGCAGGAGAGACCCAGTACTTC
-	TRBV29-1	TRBJ2-7	-	CSVGGQSYEQYF	TGCAGCGTTGGGGGACAATCCTACGAGCAGTACTTC
-	TRBV19	TRBJ1-2	many	CASSEQGSYGYTF	TGTGCCAGTAGTGAACAGGGATCCTATGGCTACACCTTC
-	TRBV5-1	TRBJ1-4	many	CASGPWGNEKLFF	TGCGCCAGCGGGCCCTGGGGCAATGAAAAACTGTTTTTT
-	TRBV20-1	TRBJ2-5	-	CSASSSAQGLETQYF	TGCAGTGCTAGTTCTAGTGCGCAGGGGCTAGAGACCCAGTACTTC
TRBD2	TRBV2	TRBJ2-5	-	CASSEDGGYQETQYF	TGTGCCAGCAGCGAGGACGGGGGGTACCAAGAGACCCAGTACTTC
-	TRBV29-1	TRBJ1-1	many	CSVLKVGGTEAFF	TGCAGCGTCTTGAAGGTGGGCGGCACTGAAGCTTTCTTT
-	TRBV10-3	TRBJ2-3	-	CASSFYRESTDTQYF	TGTGCCAGCAGTTTTTACCGGGAGTCCACAGATACGCAGTATTTT
-	TRBV7-3	TRBJ2-7	many	CASSPQGAGGEQYF	TGTGCCAGCAGCCCTCAAGGAGCCGGAGGCGAGCAGTACTTC
-	TRBV29-1	TRBJ1-2	-	CSVDGAGVGGYTF	TGCAGCGTTGATGGAGCAGGGGTCGGTGGCTACACCTTC
TRBD1	TRBV12-3/TRBV12-4	TRBJ2-2	many	CASSLQGATGELFF	TGTGCCAGCAGTTTACAGGGGGCTACCGGGGAGCTGTTTTTT
-	TRBV11-2	TRBJ1-1	-	CASSFLGDTEAFF	TGTGCCAGCAGCTTTTTGGGAGACACTGAAGCTTTCTTT
-	TRBV15	TRBJ2-1	-	CATSLQGIDEQFF	TGTGCCACCAGCTTACAGGGAATCGATGAGCAGTTCTTC
-	TRBV4-1	TRBJ2-6	-	CASSQDRTGEAGANVLTF	TGCGCCAGCAGCCAAGATAGGACGGGGGAGGCCGGGGCCAACGTCCTGACTTTC
TRBD2	TRBV5-6	TRBJ2-5	-	CASSISGGGWETQYF	TGTGCCAGCAGCATATCGGGAGGAGGGTGGGAGACCCAGTACTTC
TRBD1	TRBV9	TRBJ1-3	few	CASSQTGGTSGNTIYF	TGTGCCAGCAGCCAGACAGGGGGCACCTCTGGAAACACCATATATTTT
-	TRBV29-1	TRBJ1-1	many	CSVEGGGNTEAFF	TGCAGCGTTGAAGGGGGGGGGAACACTGAAGCTTTCTTT
-	TRBV15	TRBJ1-5	-	CATSRDRVNQPQHF	TGTGCCACCAGCAGAGACAGAGTAAATCAGCCCCAGCATTTT
TRBD2	TRBV2	TRBJ2-1	-	CASTVSSGDNEQFF	TGTGCCAGCACGGTTTCTAGCGGGGACAATGAGCAGTTCTTC
-	TRBV12-3/TRBV12-4	TRBJ1-2	few	CASSSASNHYGYTF	TGTGCCAGCAGTTCCGCCTCTAATCACTATGGCTACACCTTC
-	TRBV7-2	TRBJ2-3	-	CASSFTSGGPDTQYF	TGTGCCAGCAGCTTCACTTCCGGGGGCCCAGATACGCAGTATTTT
TRBD1	TRBV6-1	TRBJ1-6	-	CASRVTGEASPLHF	TGTGCCAGCAGAGTGACAGGGGAGGCCTCACCCCTCCACTTT
-	TRBV10-3	TRBJ2-6	-	CAISAVAGANVLTF	TGTGCCATCAGTGCTGTTGCTGGGGCCAACGTCCTGACTTTC
-	TRBV10-3	TRBJ1-3	many	CAIRETRGGNTIYF	TGTGCCATCAGAGAAACTAGAGGCGGAAACACCATATATTTT
TRBD1	TRBV18	TRBJ1-2	few	CASTPGGTRYGYTF	TGTGCCAGCACCCCAGGGGGGACCCGCTATGGCTACACCTTC
-	TRBV2	TRBJ1-5	once	CASTPTDTNQPQHF	TGTGCCAGCACCCCGACGGACACGAATCAGCCCCAGCATTTT
-	TRBV3-1	TRBJ2-7	-	CASGQDVQTIYEQYF	TGTGCCAGCGGCCAAGACGTACAGACTATCTACGAGCAGTACTTC
TRBD2	TRBV3-1	TRBJ2-2	-	CASSLGLADTGELFF	TGTGCCAGCAGCCTGGGACTAGCCGACACCGGGGAGCTGTTTTTT
TRBD2	TRBV24-1	TRBJ2-1	once	CATSGGKREHFSYNEQFF	TGTGCCACCAGTGGAGGGAAGCGGGAGCATTTCTCCTACAATGAGCAGTTCTTC
-	TRBV5-1	TRBJ2-7	many	CASSLDDYEQYF	TGTGCCAGCAGCTTGGATGACTACGAGCAGTACTTC
-	TRBV6-5	TRBJ1-1	few	CASSYSRVDTEAFF	TGTGCCAGCAGTTACTCCAGGGTGGACACTGAAGCTTTCTTT
-	TRBV19	TRBJ1-1	once	CASSIVGMISNTEAFF	TGTGCCAGTAGTATAGTAGGGATGATCTCGAACACTGAAGCTTTCTTT
-	TRBV2	TRBJ2-5	many	CASSEGRGAETQYF	TGTGCCAGCAGTGAAGGCAGGGGCGCGGAGACCCAGTACTTC
-	TRBV11-1	TRBJ1-6	-	CATRGPYNSPLHF	TGTGCCACAAGGGGACCTTATAATTCACCCCTCCACTTT
-	TRBV12-3/TRBV12-4	TRBJ2-5	-	CASSSPGLELETQYF	TGTGCCAGCAGCTCCCCAGGCCTGGAATTGGAGACCCAGTACTTC
TRBD1	TRBV20-1	TRBJ1-1	-	CSARDPRRGQGAEAFF	TGCAGTGCTAGAGATCCAAGAAGGGGGCAGGGCGCTGAAGCTTTCTTT
-	TRBV5-8	TRBJ1-5	-	CASSFNRHHDQPQHF	TGTGCCAGCAGCTTTAATCGACACCACGATCAGCCCCAGCATTTT
TRBD1	TRBV19	TRBJ1-2	many	CASTNSRDRIRGYTF	TGTGCCAGTACCAATTCCCGGGACAGGATTAGGGGCTACACCTTC
-	TRBV2	TRBJ2-7	few	CASSAGPDWDEQYF	TGTGCCAGCAGTGCGGGACCGGACTGGGACGAGCAGTACTTC
TRBD1	TRBV7-9	TRBJ1-2	many	CASSLAAGGGYTF	TGTGCCAGCAGCTTAGCTGCAGGGGGTGGCTACACCTTC
-	TRBV20-1	TRBJ2-5	-	CSAESLGQETQYF	TGCAGTGCTGAATCTTTGGGGCAAGAGACCCAGTACTTC
-	TRBV15	TRBJ2-5	once	CATSRDPGAQETQYF	TGTGCCACCAGCAGAGATCCGGGGGCCCAAGAGACCCAGTACTTC
-	TRBV10-3	TRBJ2-1	-	CAISDSGQWDEQFF	TGTGCCATCAGTGACTCCGGACAGTGGGATGAGCAGTTCTTC
TRBD1	TRBV5-1	TRBJ1-6	-	CASSLDRGTGDSPLHF	TGCGCCAGCAGCTTGGATCGCGGGACAGGGGATTCACCCCTCCACTTT
-	TRBV20-1	TRBJ1-1	-	CSAPLHTEAFF	TGCAGTGCCCCCTTACACACTGAAGCTTTCTTT
TRBD1	TRBV7-9	TRBJ2-6	many	CASSRGQGSSGANVLTF	TGTGCCAGCAGCCGGGGACAGGGAAGCTCTGGGGCCAACGTCCTGACTTTC
-	TRBV5-5	TRBJ2-7	-	CASSLGPQGELYEQYF	TGTGCCAGCAGCTTGGGGCCCCAGGGAGAGCTCTACGAGCAGTACTTC
-	TRBV15	TRBJ2-1	-	CATSREGGLYNEQFF	TGTGCCACCAGCAGGGAGGGCGGACTTTACAATGAGCAGTTCTTC